This is a list of T cell receptor beta chains from one sample in a study of PD-1 blockade in classical Hodgkin lymphoma. TCRdb's table, derived via immunoSEQ multiplex PCR, lists solely in-frame clones and lacks some. Of around 60,000 clones listed, roughly nine tenths were seen once; the top ten hold about 9.3%. The specimen comprised peripheral blood mononuclear cells (PBMCs), sampled before the fourth cycle of nivolumab. These receptors originate from a human donor with classical Hodgkin lymphoma. Each CDR3 is given with its conserved first and last residue. A D gene is named only where the DNA matches it firmly. Clone size is stated in some rows and not others, as once, few, many or a class when expanded.

cdr3_aa	cdr3_nt	d_call	clone_size	v_call	j_call
CASDGGQGTQYF	TGTGCCAGTGACGGGGGGCAGGGGACCCAGTACTTC	NA	NA	TRBV19	TRBJ2-5
CASGANAGVRTEAFF	TGTGCTAGTGGGGCCAACGCAGGGGTGAGGACTGAAGCTTTCTTT	NA	NA	TRBV12-5	TRBJ1-1
CASSPTRDSSGNTIYF	TGTGCCAGCTCACCAACAAGAGACAGCTCTGGAAACACCATATATTTT	NA	NA	TRBV18	TRBJ1-3
CASSPRRGSREQYF	TGTGCCAGCAGCCCCCGACGCGGTTCCCGGGAGCAGTACTTC	NA	NA	TRBV7-3	TRBJ2-7
CASSAPGTLGPDTQYF	TGTGCCAGCAGCGCCCCCGGGACTCTAGGGCCAGATACGCAGTATTTT	NA	NA	TRBV7-2	TRBJ2-3
CASSFGQGNYGYTF	TGTGCCAGCAGCTTTGGACAGGGGAACTATGGCTACACCTTC	TRBD1	NA	TRBV7-2	TRBJ1-2
CASSSQAPALNTEAFF	TGCGCCAGCAGCTCGCAAGCCCCGGCCTTGAACACTGAAGCTTTCTTT	NA	NA	TRBV5-1	TRBJ1-1
CASSQSLKRGMAQYF	TGTGCCAGCAGCCAAAGCCTTAAAAGGGGGATGGCCCAGTACTTC	NA	NA	TRBV5-4	TRBJ2-5
CASRLLADTYEQYF	TGTGCCAGCAGGCTACTAGCGGACACGTACGAGCAGTACTTC	TRBD2	NA	TRBV2	TRBJ2-7
CASSESGSYQPQHF	TGTGCCAGCAGTGAATCAGGTTCCTATCAGCCCCAGCATTTT	NA	once	TRBV25-1	TRBJ1-5
CAWSRAGTDTQYF	TGTGCCTGGAGTCGGGCAGGGACAGATACGCAGTATTTT	NA	NA	TRBV30	TRBJ2-3
CATSRDRLALPTSKAFF	TGTGCCACCAGCAGAGATAGGTTAGCACTGCCGACCTCAAAAGCTTTCTTT	NA	NA	TRBV15	TRBJ1-1
CASTLRGEGTGELFF	TGCGCCAGCACCCTTAGGGGCGAGGGCACCGGGGAGCTGTTTTTT	NA	NA	TRBV4-1	TRBJ2-2
CASNDAGTGGSEAFF	TGTGCCAGCAACGACGCCGGGACAGGGGGCTCGGAAGCTTTCTTT	TRBD1	NA	TRBV9	TRBJ1-1
CASSQDPQGINSPLHF	TGTGCCAGCAGCCAAGATCCGCAGGGGATCAATTCACCCCTCCACTTT	NA	NA	TRBV4-2	TRBJ1-6
CASSLEYEQYF	TGTGCCAGCAGCTTAGAGTACGAGCAGTACTTC	NA	NA	TRBV7-9	TRBJ2-7
CASSLGQGEAESGNTIYF	TGTGCCAGCAGCCTAGGACAGGGGGAAGCAGAATCTGGAAACACCATATATTTT	TRBD1	NA	TRBV13	TRBJ1-3
CASSFGQGYGYTF	TGTGCCAGCAGCTTTGGACAGGGCTATGGCTACACCTTC	TRBD1	NA	TRBV6-5	TRBJ1-2
CAWSYSWNEQFF	TGTGCCTGGAGTTATAGCTGGAATGAGCAGTTCTTC	NA	NA	TRBV30	TRBJ2-1
CAWSSQGARGYTF	TGTGCCTGGAGTTCTCAGGGGGCGCGTGGCTACACCTTC	TRBD1	NA	TRBV30	TRBJ1-2
CAISSSNEKLFF	TGTGCCATCAGTTCGAGTAATGAAAAACTGTTTTTT	NA	NA	TRBV10-3	TRBJ1-4
CASSANYMGASYEQYF	TGTGCCAGCAGTGCCAACTACATGGGGGCGTCCTACGAGCAGTACTTC	NA	NA	TRBV27	TRBJ2-7